These 6 T cell receptor beta chains were sequenced from one sample in a study of kidney transplant recipient with SARS-CoV-2 infection. TCRdb analysed the reads with MiXCR anew, one entry per CDR3 protein. Of 200,000 to 300,000 distinct CDR3 sequences listed, around 30% are singletons. The sequencing used a blood sample, collected at baseline and on day 111 from a kidney transplant recipient. These receptor sequences come from a male patient between 25 and 39 years old who had COVID-19 and was a kidney transplant recipient. Among the T cells, some may be from the graft donor.

The sample holds many counts of this clonotype. The CDR3 DNA reads as TGTGCCAGCAGTCCGGTATACAGCTTCCGAAAGACCTATGGCTACACCTTC. This sequence encodes CASSPVYSFRKTYGYTF. The J gene is TRBJ1-2, the V gene TRBV12-3 or TRBV12-4; D gene ambiguous. With 5 bases removed from V and 4 bases from J, the gap between germline ends came to 23 bases. This CDR3 region has 17 residues.

The CDR3 protein is CASSRPAVATDTQYF. Here the CDR3 DNA reads TGTGCCAGCAGCCGGCCCGCTGTGGCCACAGATACGCAGTATTTT. The rearrangement uses TRBV7-9 and TRBJ2-3; unclear D gene. Between the trimmed V and J ends, which lost 5 bases and 2 bases, there was a span of 14 bases. The CDR3 sequence is 15 residues long. Looked up from germline, CDR1 is SEHNR and CDR2 is FQNEAQ (reference sequence).

This clonotype was counted a few times. The rearrangement uses TRBV29-1 and TRBJ2-7, with D unresolved. V was shortened by 1 base and J by 3 bases, with 4 bases between the two germline ends. The CDR3 extends over 11 amino acids. The V gene's germline CDR1 is SQVTM and CDR2 ANQGSEA. The CDR3: CSVEGYYEQYF. In nucleotides, the CDR3 is TGCAGCGTTGAAGGCTACTACGAGCAGTACTTC.

The chain carries TRBV7-8 and TRBJ2-5; TRBD2 is a possible D gene (6 bases). The CDR3 has 16 residues. In germline, CDR1 is SGHVS, CDR2 FQNEAQ. Trimming stripped 5 bases from V and 5 bases from J, with 21 bases between. The CDR3 nucleotides read TGTGCCAGCAGCGACCGGAGGGCCACCGTGGCGGAGACCCAGTACTTC. This sequence encodes CASSDRRATVAETQYF.

In this sample, this clonotype turned up many times. The chain joins TRBV9 to TRBJ1-1, with 9 positions matching TRBD1. CDR1 is SGDLS, CDR2 YYNGEE, per germline. V dropped 3 bases and J dropped 10; count of bases not matched to a gene: 4. The CDR3 has 12 residues. The DNA of the CDR3 is TGTGCCAGCAGCGGCGGGGGACAGGGAGCTTTCTTT. It translates to CASSGGGQGAFF. The full variable domain, rest sourced from reference TRBV9 and TRBJ1-1, is DSGVTQTPKHLITATGQRVTLRCSPRSGDLSVYWYQQSLDQGLQFLIQYYNGEERAKGNILERFSAQQFPDLHSELNLSSLELGDSALYFCASSGGGQGAFFGQGTRLTVV.

This clonotype was counted at least ten times. This chain joins TRBV5-1 and TRBJ2-1; 9 bases are shared with TRBD2. V shed 0 bases and J 1 base; nucleotides not matched to a gene: 5. Per germline, CDR1 SGHRS and CDR2 YFSETQ. The CDR3 contains 17 residues. The CDR3 is CASSLAGGLASYNEQFF. The CDR3 nucleotides are TGCGCCAGCAGCTTGGCCGGGGGACTAGCTTCCTACAATGAGCAGTTCTTC.